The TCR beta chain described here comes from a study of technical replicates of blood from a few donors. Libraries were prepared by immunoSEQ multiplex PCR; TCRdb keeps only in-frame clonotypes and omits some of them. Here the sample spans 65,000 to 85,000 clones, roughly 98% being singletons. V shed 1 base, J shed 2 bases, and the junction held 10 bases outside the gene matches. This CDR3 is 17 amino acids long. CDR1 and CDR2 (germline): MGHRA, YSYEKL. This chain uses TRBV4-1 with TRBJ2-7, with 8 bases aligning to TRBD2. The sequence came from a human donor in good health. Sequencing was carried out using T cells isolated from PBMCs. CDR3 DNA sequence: TGCGCCAGCAGCCAAGGGATTAAGCGGGGGCCTACCTACGAGCAGTACTTC. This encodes CASSQGIKRGPTYEQYF.